A single TCR beta chain is shown here with its context. This specimen comes from a study of blood T cell repertoires in COVID-19. Study summary: COVID-19 samples, acute and convalescent, were from the United States, Italy and Spain.

The length of the CDR3 is 14 residues. Between the trimmed V and J ends, which lost 3 bases and 5 bases, there was a span of 13 bases. The germline gives CDR1 MNHNS, CDR2 SASEGT. In the source study's methods: Amplification of reference gene primers provided the estimated nucleated cell counts. Clones were sequenced by immunoSEQ multiplex PCR, and TCRdb holds only the in-frame ones, with some missing. V, J and clone size are those of that table, while D and trimming were read from the DNA. Of some 320,000 clones listed, over 85% were seen once; the top ten hold 2% to 3%. This clonotype originated in a man aged 60-69 years who had recovered from COVID-19. Specimen: PBMCs or T cells enriched from blood (not recorded which). V usage is TRBV6-1 and J usage is TRBJ1-2; no clear D. CDR3 DNA sequence: TGTGCCAGCAGTGATAGAGGGCCGCGGTATGGCTACACCTTC. Its translation: CASSDRGPRYGYTF.